Listed below are T cell receptor beta chains from one sample, sequenced in a study of blood T cell repertoires in COVID-19. Data came from immunoSEQ multiplex PCR; TCRdb stores just in-frame clones and leaves some out. Among about 310,000 clones listed, roughly 90% were seen once. Sequenced input: PBMCs or T cells enriched from blood (not recorded which). The origin of the receptors is a woman aged 40 to 55 who had recovered from COVID-19. Each CDR3 is given with its conserved first and last residue. D genes are given only for firm matches. For some rows the clone size is stated as once, few or many, or as a class when expanded; others skip it.

D: NA
size: NA
V: TRBV6-2/TRBV6-3
J: TRBJ2-7
CDR3: CASSYTPGVWSYEQYF
DNA: TGTGCCAGCAGTTACACCCCGGGGGTATGGTCTTACGAGCAGTACTTC

D: NA
size: NA
V: TRBV7-2
J: TRBJ1-5
CDR3: CASSLSGSFNQPQHF
DNA: TGTGCCAGCAGCTTGTCAGGGTCGTTCAATCAGCCCCAGCATTTT

D: TRBD1
size: NA
V: TRBV6-5
J: TRBJ1-5
CDR3: CASRTTGVQPQHF
DNA: TGTGCCAGCAGAACGACAGGGGTCCAGCCCCAGCATTTT

D: TRBD2
size: NA
V: TRBV9
J: TRBJ2-1
CDR3: CASSVTASGMLGNEQFF
DNA: TGTGCCAGCAGCGTCACAGCTAGCGGGATGCTGGGCAATGAGCAGTTCTTC

D: TRBD2
size: NA
V: TRBV4-2
J: TRBJ2-7
CDR3: CASSQVAGEQYF
DNA: TGTGCCAGCAGCCAAGTAGCGGGGGAGCAGTACTTC

D: TRBD1
size: NA
V: TRBV11-3
J: TRBJ2-6
CDR3: CASRVGLGGRHLSGANVLTF
DNA: TGTGCCAGCAGGGTGGGGCTAGGGGGCCGCCATCTCTCTGGGGCCAACGTCCTGACTTTC

D: NA
size: NA
V: TRBV18
J: TRBJ2-2
CDR3: CASSPIRGENTGELFF
DNA: TGTGCCAGCTCACCAATTCGCGGGGAGAACACCGGGGAGCTGTTTTTT

D: NA
size: once
V: TRBV19
J: TRBJ1-5
CDR3: CASRVTGKGNQPQHF
DNA: TGTGCCAGTAGGGTAACAGGGAAGGGGAATCAGCCCCAGCATTTT

D: NA
size: NA
V: TRBV5-1
J: TRBJ2-3
CDR3: CASSLATSTDTQYF
DNA: TGCGCCAGCAGCTTGGCCACTAGCACAGATACGCAGTATTTT

D: TRBD1
size: NA
V: TRBV27
J: TRBJ2-1
CDR3: CASSSNPGQGSYNEQFF
DNA: TGTGCCAGCAGCTCCAACCCAGGACAGGGTTCCTACAATGAGCAGTTCTTC

D: TRBD1
size: NA
V: TRBV30
J: TRBJ1-3
CDR3: CAWRTGQGDVSGNTIYF
DNA: TGTGCCTGGAGAACGGGACAGGGGGACGTCTCTGGAAACACCATATATTTT

D: TRBD1
size: NA
V: TRBV9
J: TRBJ2-7
CDR3: CASSVGQGTYEQYF
DNA: TGTGCCAGCAGCGTAGGACAGGGTACTTACGAGCAGTACTTC

D: NA
size: NA
V: TRBV5-1
J: TRBJ2-5
CDR3: CASARGETQYF
DNA: TGCGCCAGCGCTAGGGGGGAGACCCAGTACTTC

D: NA
size: NA
V: TRBV11-3
J: TRBJ2-7
CDR3: CASSRGLAELYEQYF
DNA: TGTGCCAGCAGCCGAGGATTGGCGGAACTCTACGAGCAGTACTTC

D: NA
size: NA
V: TRBV7-2
J: TRBJ2-2
CDR3: CASSLQGSGNTGELFF
DNA: TGTGCCAGCAGCTTACAAGGGAGCGGGAACACCGGGGAGCTGTTTTTT

D: NA
size: once
V: TRBV30
J: TRBJ2-7
CDR3: CAWSVLGIYEQYF
DNA: TGTGCCTGGAGTGTACTAGGAATCTACGAGCAGTACTTC

D: TRBD1
size: once
V: TRBV6-1
J: TRBJ1-4
CDR3: CASRSPGGSEKLFF
DNA: TGTGCCAGCAGATCTCCAGGGGGCAGTGAAAAACTGTTTTTT

D: NA
size: NA
V: TRBV6-5
J: TRBJ2-7
CDR3: CASRPLEPNHEQYF
DNA: TGTGCCAGCAGGCCTTTAGAACCCAACCACGAGCAGTACTTC

D: NA
size: NA
V: TRBV7-9
J: TRBJ2-7
CDR3: CASSLTSSYEQYF
DNA: TGTGCCAGCAGTCTTACTAGCTCCTACGAGCAGTACTTC

D: TRBD1
size: NA
V: TRBV7-9
J: TRBJ2-7
CDR3: CASSPLQGEKQYF
DNA: TGTGCCAGCAGCCCCCTACAGGGGGAAAAGCAGTACTTC

D: NA
size: NA
V: TRBV30
J: TRBJ2-4
CDR3: CAWSPIGRADIQYF
DNA: TGTGCCTGGAGCCCCATCGGCAGGGCGGACATTCAGTACTTC

D: TRBD1
size: NA
V: TRBV24-1
J: TRBJ2-1
CDR3: CATSGQGGNEQFF
DNA: TGTGCCACCAGCGGACAGGGAGGCAATGAGCAGTTCTTC

D: TRBD2
size: NA
V: TRBV7-7
J: TRBJ2-1
CDR3: CASSLDASGGAREQFF
DNA: TGTGCTAGCAGCTTAGACGCTAGCGGGGGGGCACGGGAGCAGTTCTTC

D: TRBD2
size: NA
V: TRBV18
J: TRBJ2-1
CDR3: CASSRLTSGAYNEQFF
DNA: TGTGCCAGCTCCCGGCTGACTAGCGGGGCGTACAATGAGCAGTTCTTC

D: NA
size: once
V: TRBV28
J: TRBJ1-3
CDR3: CASSFQFSLGNTIYF
DNA: TGTGCCAGCAGTTTTCAGTTCTCTCTGGGAAACACCATATATTTT

D: TRBD2
size: NA
V: TRBV7-3
J: TRBJ2-2
CDR3: CASSSSGGAGELFF
DNA: TGTGCCAGCAGCTCTTCGGGAGGCGCCGGGGAGCTGTTTTTT

D: TRBD2
size: NA
V: TRBV9
J: TRBJ2-1
CDR3: CAAGRGGTEQFF
DNA: TGTGCCGCGGGGCGGGGGGGCACTGAGCAGTTCTTC

D: NA
size: NA
V: TRBV3-1/TRBV3-2
J: TRBJ2-2
CDR3: CASSLTSSGELFF
DNA: TGTGCCAGCAGCCTGACTAGTTCCGGGGAGCTGTTTTTT

D: NA
size: few
V: TRBV11-1
J: TRBJ2-2
CDR3: CASSPGRGTGELFF
DNA: TGTGCCAGCAGCCCCGGCCGGGGAACCGGGGAGCTGTTTTTT

D: NA
size: NA
V: TRBV28
J: TRBJ1-3
CDR3: CASTDSSGNTIYF
DNA: TGTGCCAGCACTGACAGCTCTGGAAACACCATATATTTT

D: NA
size: NA
V: TRBV30
J: TRBJ2-3
CDR3: CAWRVGLVYTDTQYF
DNA: TGTGCCTGGAGGGTCGGACTGGTTTACACAGATACGCAGTATTTT

D: NA
size: few
V: TRBV27
J: TRBJ1-5
CDR3: CASSSSVRNQPQHF
DNA: TGTGCCAGCAGTTCCAGCGTCCGGAATCAGCCCCAGCATTTT

D: NA
size: once
V: TRBV7-3
J: TRBJ2-1
CDR3: CASSFGLLDEQFF
DNA: TGTGCCAGCAGCTTCGGACTTTTAGATGAGCAGTTCTTC

D: NA
size: NA
V: TRBV3-1/TRBV3-2
J: TRBJ2-7
CDR3: CASSQGLEVYEQYF
DNA: TGTGCCAGCAGCCAAGGACTAGAAGTTTACGAGCAGTACTTC

D: TRBD1
size: NA
V: TRBV2
J: TRBJ2-7
CDR3: CASSEVDRGYEQYF
DNA: TGTGCCAGCAGTGAAGTAGACAGGGGGTACGAGCAGTACTTC

D: NA
size: NA
V: TRBV6-1
J: TRBJ2-2
CDR3: CASSDEGWAGELFF
DNA: TGTGCCAGCAGTGACGAGGGATGGGCCGGGGAGCTGTTTTTT

D: NA
size: NA
V: TRBV18
J: TRBJ2-2
CDR3: CASQYGADTGELFF
DNA: TGTGCCAGCCAATATGGAGCGGACACCGGGGAGCTGTTTTTT